This T cell receptor beta chain was observed in a study of vaccination effects on CD4 cells after COVID-19 (dated 2022 in TCRdb). As for the study more broadly: Participants received two doses of either the BNT162b2 or the mRNA-1273 mRNA SARS-CoV-2 vaccine. A total of more than 8 COVID-19 convalescent patients and a handful of SARS-CoV-2-naive healthy vaccine recipients were included in the full study. The Oncomine TCR Beta short-read assay on an Illumina iSeq 100 was used to sequence cultures from other donors in the study. In both COVID-19 convalescent patients and infection-naive vaccine recipients, the study compared SARS-CoV-2 spike-specific CD4+ TCR repertoires from before mRNA vaccination with those from after it. The investigation overall reported the following: The study was limited by a small number of convalescent patients, and early post-infection timepoints were lacking. At late post-vaccination timepoints, both infection-induced and vaccine-induced clones showed marked clonal contraction, consistent with waning T cell responses. In healthy vaccine recipients, vaccine-induced clones were almost all SARS-CoV-2 mono-reactive, with only 1 of 255 cross-reactive with common cold coronaviruses.

To identify antigen-specific CD4+ T cell clonotypes by their expansion, the ViraFEST assay first stimulated PBMC with viral peptide pools and then applied TCR sequencing. After around ten days of culture, CD4+ T cells were isolated with the EasySep CD4+ T cell isolation kit. The absence of prior SARS-CoV-2 infection in healthy vaccine recipients was confirmed by negative nucleocapsid antibodies before and after vaccination. A few million PBMC per well were cultured with about 10 ug/ml peptides in IMDM containing 5% human AB serum, about 10 IU/ml IL-2 and gentamicin. On days 3 and 7, half of the culture medium was replaced with fresh IL-2-containing medium. Unless noted otherwise, every peptide stimulation condition was grown in triplicate wells. PBMC were separated from whole blood using Ficoll-Paque Plus gradient centrifugation and were then either cryopreserved at -140C or used fresh. The overlapping peptide pools covered the spike proteins of SARS-CoV-2 as well as those of the common cold coronaviruses HCoV-NL63, HCoV-OC43 and HCoV-229E. The QIAamp micro DNA kit was used to extract genomic DNA from the cultured CD4+ T cells.

Library generation was performed with the immunoSEQ multiplex PCR assay. DNA from the cultured, isolated CD4+ T cells was subjected to TCR beta CDR3 sequencing. From the authors' description of their analysis: Non-productive TCR sequences were removed and reads were trimmed to the CDR3 region, keeping CDR3s of at least 7 amino acids. Antigen-specific clonotypes were identified with the MANAFEST web app by comparing expansion in peptide wells against reference cultures. For clones to be considered positive, expansion at FDR<0.05 versus reference and all other wells, an odds ratio above 5, and a frequency above 0.1% in two replicate wells were required. Clonotypes significantly expanded in SARS-CoV-2 spike wells and in at least one common cold coronavirus spike condition were defined as cross-reactive. Levenshtein distance calculated with the stringdist R package was used to assess CDR3 similarity, and unrooted trees were constructed with ape in R 3.6.1. TCRdb re-hosts the immuneACCESS table, in-frame sequences only. Its copies lack some clones; in the studies checked, an unresolved V gene accounts for under half of them, and the cause for the rest is not known. D and trimming come from the DNA, and the V and J calls and clone size come from that table. A total of about 41,000 clones appear in this sample, over 75% of them only once. In total, the top ten clones hold 2.5% to 3.5% of the sample.

For CDR1 and CDR2, the germline V gene (reference sequence) lists WNHNN and SYGVQD. From cysteine to phenylalanine, the CDR3 is 13 amino acids long. The DNA shown is the 39-base CDR3, in frame from base 1. The germline ends are 11 bases apart after V is trimmed by 6 bases and J by 5 bases. As to this clone: Its antigen has not been determined. No much larger clonotype is one base removed from it; base qualities were not supplied.

The rearranged segments are TRBV10-1 and TRBJ1-5; the D gene cannot be named for sure. The sample in question was CD4+ T cells from PBMCs cultured with HCoV-NL63 spike peptides, obtained before COVID-19 vaccination. This specimen's cell subset or site label, interpreted: HCoV-NL63 spike overlapping peptide pool stimulation. This TCR was sampled from a human donor who received a COVID-19 vaccine. The DNA sequence reads TGCGCCAGCAGCCGGGAAACCGATCAGCCCCAGCATTTT. Its translation reads: CASSRETDQPQHF.